The 5 T cell receptor beta chains reported below all come from one sample, sequenced in a study of CXCR3-negative and CXCR3-positive naive CD8 T cells (dated by TCRdb to between 2017 and 2020). Data came from a NextSeq 550. The Human TCR Profiling Kit (MiLaboratory) was used to make UMI-labeled 5' RACE TRB cDNA libraries. TCRdb reprocessed the reads and assigns one entry to each CDR3 protein sequence, leaving out DNA. The record for this sample contains some 130,000 distinct CDR3 sequences. Approximately 0.51% of the sample lies in the top ten. Sequenced material: naive CXCR3- CD8+ T cells from blood. Taken with the paper, the label for cell subset or site translates to: CD45RO-CCR7+CD27+CD95- naive CD8+ T cells lacking CXCR3 (TNR3-). Receptor source: a human donor in good health. Some clones in this sample may be carry-over from other donors' samples.

The CDR3 loop reads CASSPWGTGRDPTDTQYF. This chain joins TRBV18 and TRBJ2-3; the TCRdb call, TRBD1, lacks DNA for checking. Germline V gene data show CDR1 as KGHSH and CDR2 as LQKENI. The CDR3 consists of 18 residues.

This sequence joins TRBV6-4 and TRBJ1-1; without DNA, the TCRdb call of TRBD1 cannot be checked. Germline V CDR1 and CDR2: MRHNA, SNTAGT. This CDR3 spans 15 amino acids. The CDR3 sequence is CASSETGTGGTEAFF.

V usage is TRBV29-1 and J usage is TRBJ1-1; TCRdb lists TRBD1, though no DNA is available to test this call. In germline, CDR1 is SQVTM, CDR2 ANQGSEA. The CDR3 consists of 13 residues. The CDR3 loop reads CSARTGLNTEAFF.

The V and J genes are TRBV20-1 and TRBJ2-7; without DNA, the TCRdb call of TRBD1 cannot be checked. CDR1 is DFQATT, CDR2 SNEGSKA, per germline (reference sequence). The CDR3 contains 20 residues. CDR3 loop: CSAEGTGEDSGASYYYEQYF.

The rearrangement links TRBV7-6 to TRBJ2-7; no DNA is available, so the TRBD1 call from TCRdb remains unchecked. The CDR3 runs to 13 residues. The germline V gene has CDR1 SGHVS and CDR2 FNYEAQ. The CDR3: CASRGDGSYEQYF.